The clone carrying this T cell receptor beta chain was observed a few times. Antigen unknown. This sample stems from a study of Tregs in tolerant kidney transplant recipients. Looking at the study overall: Sorting after B cell culture yielded CD25+CD127- and 4-1BB+CD40L- CD4+ cells. Stimulator donor B cells were generated over around nine days with CD40L, cyclosporin A and IL-4. Sorting used antibodies to exclude donor cells.

Looked up from germline, CDR1 is MNHNY and CDR2 is SVGAGI (reference sequence). V lost 6 bases, J lost 4 bases, and 12 bases lay in between. The CDR3 has 13 amino acids. Some clones are missing from TCRdb's copy, which holds only in-frame ones; the method was immunoSEQ multiplex PCR. The sample has a few thousand clones, around two fifths seen once. Notes on the study in general: Tregs expanded with activated donor B cells seemed most donor-specific.

The sequence was obtained from a human donor in good health. The material sequenced was Tregs from blood grown in culture. The rearrangement links TRBV6-6 to TRBJ1-2; D possibly corresponds to TRBD1 (6 bases). CDR3 sequence (DNA): TGTGCCAGCAGGGTACAGGGTGGCTATGGCTACACCTTC. As protein: CASRVQGGYGYTF.